The clone carrying this TCR beta chain showed up many times. Its specificity is not known. It was 5'RACE with constant-segment primers that produced the TCR alpha and TCR beta cDNA libraries, which carried sample barcodes and UMIs. TCRdb reprocessed the 5' RACE reads with MiXCR, giving one entry per CDR3 protein. The sample holds 350,000 to 500,000 distinct CDR3 sequences; 23% are singletons and the top ten take roughly 13%. Germline CDR1 reads SEHNR; CDR2 reads FQNEAQ (reference sequence). V was clipped by 2 bases and J by 0 bases, with 7 bases between them. This CDR3 spans 15 amino acids. This record comes from a study of T-cell memory formation after mild COVID-19. Study summary: Clusters were largely donor specific. Study-wide results and limits: Later expanders leaned toward CD4+, whereas clones contracting from day 15 to 85 were balanced CD4/CD8. Those CD4+ clones that contracted were mainly in CM and EM (CD8+ ones in EMRA).

The chain has TRBV7-9 and TRBJ1-4, with D perhaps matching TRBD1 (6 bases). Sequenced material: PBMCs or a T cell subset sorted from them (not recorded which). The sequence came from an adult woman who had mild COVID-19 (a few samples of this study predate the infection). Cell type and time point are not known. The CDR3 here is CASSLPGATNEKLFF. For the CDR3, the DNA is TGTGCCAGCAGCTTACCAGGGGCAACTAATGAAAAACTGTTTTTT.